A selection of T cell receptor beta chains follows, all from one sample in a study of blood T cell repertoires in COVID-19. Some clones are missing from TCRdb's copy, which holds only in-frame ones; the method was immunoSEQ multiplex PCR. The repertoire holds tens of thousands of clones, around 85% seen once, with roughly 4.6% in the top ten. Material: peripheral blood. The receptors here all came from an elderly man with acute or convalescent COVID-19. The CDR3 runs from the conserved cysteine through the conserved F or W. D genes are given only for firm matches. Clone size is shown for a subset of rows, as once, few, many or a class of expanded clone.

TRBJ2-3 TRBV6-2/TRBV6-3 many TRBD2 CASSDGTSGRYQEDTQYF TGTGCCAGCAGTGACGGGACTAGCGGGAGGTACCAGGAAGATACGCAGTATTTT
TRBJ2-3 TRBV27 medium-sized - CASSLAGRTDTQYF TGTGCCAGCAGTTTAGCGGGGCGCACAGATACGCAGTATTTT
TRBJ1-1 TRBV5-1 - TRBD1 CASSLAAGGGTEAFF TGCGCCAGCAGCTTGGCCGCAGGGGGCGGAACTGAAGCTTTCTTT
TRBJ1-2 TRBV2 - - CASSTGTILYGYTF TGTGCCAGCAGTACAGGGACAATCTTATATGGCTACACCTTC
TRBJ1-5 TRBV19 few TRBD1 CASSNPPGTGHQPQHF TGTGCCAGTAGTAACCCCCCTGGGACAGGTCATCAGCCCCAGCATTTT
TRBJ1-1 TRBV3-1/TRBV3-2 - - CASREQSTNTEAFF TGTGCCAGCAGAGAACAGAGTACGAACACTGAAGCTTTCTTT
TRBJ2-5 TRBV6-5 - TRBD2 CASSYSSGGAPETQYF TGTGCCAGCAGTTATTCTAGCGGGGGGGCCCCGGAGACCCAGTACTTC
TRBJ2-7 TRBV7-8 - TRBD1 CASSPSPGQTYEQYF TGTGCCAGCAGCCCATCCCCGGGACAGACCTACGAGCAGTACTTC
TRBJ1-2 TRBV7-6 - TRBD1 CASSLDRTGGGYTF TGTGCCAGCAGCTTAGATCGGACAGGGGGAGGCTACACCTTC
TRBJ1-5 TRBV27 - TRBD1 CASSSLGTGGGNQPQHF TGTGCCAGCAGTTCGTTAGGGACAGGGGGTGGGAATCAGCCCCAGCATTTT
TRBJ2-2 TRBV6-6 - TRBD2 CASSQLTSGISPGELFF TGTGCCAGCAGTCAACTGACTAGCGGGATTTCTCCCGGGGAGCTGTTTTTT
TRBJ2-1 TRBV21-1 - - CASSKRVHRNSYNEQFF TGTGCCAGCAGCAAAAGAGTCCACCGCAACTCCTACAATGAGCAGTTCTTC
TRBJ1-1 TRBV27 - TRBD1 CASSLSRGTGGFGTEAFF TGTGCCAGCAGTTTATCGAGGGGGACAGGGGGCTTTGGGACTGAAGCTTTCTTT
TRBJ2-3 TRBV5-1 - - CASSLGLSGDTQYF TGCGCCAGCAGCTTGGGGCTTAGCGGAGATACGCAGTATTTT
TRBJ1-3 TRBV5-6 - - CASSLRPVRVLSNGNTIYF TGTGCCAGCAGCTTAAGACCCGTGAGGGTATTGTCGAACGGTAACACCATATATTTT
TRBJ2-2 TRBV18 - - CASSITQGFAGELFF TGTGCCAGCTCAATAACGCAGGGATTTGCCGGGGAGCTGTTTTTT
TRBJ1-6 TRBV6-5 - TRBD1 CASSYEGAGPLHF TGTGCCAGCAGTTACGAGGGGGCAGGCCCCCTCCACTTT
TRBJ1-4 TRBV2 - TRBD1 CASKEVQGNEKLFF TGTGCCAGCAAAGAGGTACAGGGGAATGAAAAACTGTTTTTT
TRBJ2-3 TRBV19 once TRBD1 CASSLGTAFSADTQYF TGTGCCAGTAGTCTTGGGACAGCATTCTCTGCAGATACGCAGTATTTT
TRBJ1-2 TRBV2 once TRBD1 CASSNRGLNYGYTF TGTGCCAGCAGCAACAGGGGGCTCAACTATGGCTACACCTTC
TRBJ2-7 TRBV6-2/TRBV6-3 few TRBD2 CASSRETSGGYEQYF TGTGCCAGCAGTCGGGAGACTAGCGGGGGCTACGAGCAGTACTTC
TRBJ2-3 TRBV6-4 - - CASSDKPGYTDTQYF TGTGCCAGCAGTGACAAGCCAGGGTATACAGATACGCAGTATTTT
TRBJ1-6 TRBV25-1 - TRBD1 CASSKPGQGNSPLHF TGTGCCAGCAGCAAACCCGGACAGGGGAATTCACCCCTCCACTTT
TRBJ2-2 TRBV7-9 - TRBD1 CASSLKMGQETGELFF TGTGCCAGCAGCTTAAAGATGGGACAGGAAACCGGGGAGCTGTTTTTT
TRBJ1-4 TRBV29-1 few - CSVEDPSGATNEKLFF TGCAGCGTTGAAGACCCATCGGGGGCAACTAATGAAAAACTGTTTTTT
TRBJ2-7 TRBV9 - TRBD2 CASSAGLAGGGLYEQYF TGTGCCAGCAGCGCCGGACTAGCGGGAGGAGGGCTCTACGAGCAGTACTTC
TRBJ2-3 TRBV4-1 - - CASSHNTDTQYF TGCGCCAGCAGTCACAACACAGATACGCAGTATTTT
TRBJ1-4 TRBV18 once TRBD1 CASSPSRDSNEKLFF TGTGCCAGCTCACCATCCCGGGACAGTAATGAAAAACTGTTTTTT
TRBJ1-2 TRBV3-1/TRBV3-2 - - CASSQAVNYGYTF TGTGCCAGCAGCCAAGCGGTGAACTATGGCTACACCTTC
TRBJ2-3 TRBV6-5 - - CASIAPSTDTQYF TGTGCCAGCATAGCGCCTAGCACAGATACGCAGTATTTT
TRBJ2-6 TRBV29-1 - - CSVGEGAHSGANVLTF TGCAGCGTTGGTGAAGGGGCCCACTCTGGGGCCAACGTCCTGACTTTC
TRBJ2-3 TRBV24-1 - TRBD2 CATSDPGLAGADTQYF TGTGCCACCAGTGACCCAGGACTAGCGGGAGCAGATACGCAGTATTTT
TRBJ2-3 TRBV7-2 few TRBD2 CASSSGLAGGTDTQYF TGTGCCAGCAGCTCGGGACTAGCGGGGGGCACAGATACGCAGTATTTT
TRBJ1-2 TRBV6-2/TRBV6-3 - - CASSYLDRNYGYTF TGTGCCAGCAGTTACCTAGACAGGAACTATGGCTACACCTTC
TRBJ1-2 TRBV7-9 - TRBD1 CASSLEGADGYTF TGTGCCAGCAGCTTAGAGGGGGCGGACGGCTACACCTTC
TRBJ2-2 TRBV21-1 - - CASSNAQREGSGAPGELFF TGTGCCAGCAGCAACGCCCAGCGGGAGGGCTCGGGGGCTCCCGGGGAGCTGTTTTTT
TRBJ1-5 TRBV3-1/TRBV3-2 - - CASSQALQNQPQHF TGTGCCAGCAGCCAAGCCTTACAGAATCAGCCCCAGCATTTT
TRBJ1-1 TRBV6-5 - TRBD1 CASSPDRRRTEAFF TGTGCCAGCAGTCCGGACAGGAGGAGAACTGAAGCTTTCTTT
TRBJ2-7 TRBV28 - TRBD2 CASSLGTSGTYEQYF TGTGCCAGCAGTTTGGGGACTAGCGGTACCTACGAGCAGTACTTC
TRBJ1-2 TRBV24-1 - TRBD1 CATSQGGPNYGYTF TGTGCCACCAGCCAGGGGGGCCCTAACTATGGCTACACCTTC
TRBJ2-3 TRBV7-6 - TRBD2 CASSLDALAGEDTQYF TGTGCCAGCAGCTTAGACGCTCTAGCGGGAGAAGATACGCAGTATTTT
TRBJ1-4 TRBV28 - - CASSPPAGYEKLFF TGTGCCAGCAGCCCCCCGGCCGGGTATGAAAAACTGTTTTTT
TRBJ2-7 TRBV18 - TRBD2 CASSPLAGGPNSEQYF TGTGCCAGCTCACCCCTGGCGGGGGGGCCGAACTCCGAGCAGTACTTC
TRBJ2-7 TRBV7-6 - TRBD2 CASSWLAGGLGEQYF TGTGCCAGCAGCTGGCTAGCGGGGGGGCTCGGGGAGCAGTACTTC
TRBJ1-5 TRBV19 - - CASRNNQGRGNQPQHF TGTGCCAGTAGAAATAACCAGGGGCGAGGCAATCAGCCCCAGCATTTT
TRBJ1-1 TRBV5-1 - - CASSSTGQLNTEAFF TGCGCCAGCAGCTCCACGGGACAATTGAACACTGAAGCTTTCTTT
TRBJ1-5 TRBV2 - TRBD1 CASSPDRGPGQPQHF TGTGCCAGCAGCCCCGACAGGGGGCCAGGGCAGCCCCAGCATTTT
TRBJ2-5 TRBV12-5 - - CASGLVLGTGLETQYF TGTGCTAGTGGTTTGGTACTGGGAACAGGGCTAGAGACCCAGTACTTC
TRBJ2-7 TRBV28 few TRBD1 CASSAPRDSTYEQYF TGTGCCAGCAGTGCACCTAGGGACAGCACCTACGAGCAGTACTTC
TRBJ2-7 TRBV7-2 - - CASSPGEGRPYEQYF TGTGCCAGCAGCCCCGGCGAAGGGAGACCCTACGAGCAGTACTTC
TRBJ2-3 TRBV10-3 - - CAISESSGSDTQYF TGTGCCATCAGTGAGTCTTCGGGGAGTGATACGCAGTATTTT